The sequence of this TCR beta chain was determined in a study of fetal regulatory T cell absence and autoimmunity (TCRdb year 2017). About the full investigation: Autoimmunity of the exocrine pancreas was seen in the IPEX patients even though clinical diabetes was absent. Study-level results and caveats: The TCR compartment showed significant oligoclonal enrichment in pancreas versus cord blood, with some top clones over 80-fold enriched. The oligoclonal enrichment was interpreted as support for antigen-driven autoimmunity occurring in the pancreas before birth in IPEX syndrome. TRB gene family usage was found to be broadly similar between cord blood and pancreas and to resemble published neonatal and adult repertoires.

The DNeasy Blood and Tissue Kit was used to extract about 2-3.2 ug of genomic DNA from umbilical cord blood or frozen pancreas. The CDR3 spans 15 residues, from the cysteine through the phenylalanine. The CDR3 DNA has 45 bases and is translated from base 1. The germline V gene sets CDR1 to KGHSH and CDR2 to LQKENI. V is clipped by 4 bases and J by 3 bases, and the sequence between their germline boundaries is 15 bases long. This clone has just one count. Its recognized antigen is unknown. No base quality values were provided; no much bigger clone lies one nucleotide off. On the immunoSEQ human TCRbeta survey platform, a two-step multiplex PCR amplified and barcoded the TCRbeta CDR3 regions. Illumina instruments were used to sequence the libraries, and IgH from the same samples was sequenced in parallel. In the authors' own workflow: To remove PCR and sequencing errors, raw reads were filtered against IMGT V, D, J definitions and grouped with a nearest-neighbor algorithm. A clone was defined as an identical nucleotide sequence, and differential abundance between tissues was tested with a Fisher exact test for each clone using a pFDR threshold of p<0.01. Clones with frequencies too low for statistical inference were excluded by a minimum inclusion filter of 10 in either sample. Pairwise clonal comparisons used the immunoSEQ Analyzer, and gene family usage was assessed with IMGT tools. TCRdb provides this immuneACCESS table in a form limited to in-frame rearrangements. Some clones are lacking; in checked studies, under half of them reflect an unresolved V gene, and why the rest are absent is not known. Clone size and the V and J calls come from that table; the DNA yielded D and trimming. For this sample there are 45,000 to 50,000 clones; roughly 80% appear just once. In total, the top ten clones hold less than 0.5% of the sample.

Material: cord blood. The TCR originated in a newborn boy with IPEX syndrome. The chain is encoded by TRBV18 joined to TRBJ1-1; a confident D gene designation cannot be given. The CDR3 here reads CASSRTNPRDTEAFF. The nucleotide sequence reads as follows: TGTGCCAGCTCACGGACGAACCCTCGGGACACTGAAGCTTTCTTT.